The rows below give T cell receptor beta chains drawn from one sample of a study of OX40 agonist ivuxolimab in advanced cancers. Only in-frame clones appear in the TCRdb table, and some are missing; sequencing was by immunoSEQ multiplex PCR. Of some 74,000 clones in the sample, under 95% were seen once. This specimen consisted of CD4+ or CD8+ T cells sorted from blood, obtained in a trial of the OX40 agonist ivuxolimab. Receptor source: an adult with an advanced solid tumor such as melanoma, head and neck, liver or kidney cancer. Each CDR3 is given with its conserved first and last residue. The D gene is left open where the match is weak. Not all rows give a size; the values are once, few, many and, for expanded clones, a class.

d_call,j_call,v_call,clone_size,cdr3_nt,cdr3_aa
-,TRBJ1-4,TRBV19,-,TGTGCCAGTAGTATCCAGGGCGAAAAACTGTTTTTT,CASSIQGEKLFF
-,TRBJ2-3,TRBV7-8,-,TGTGCCAGCAGCTTAACGAGGGTCACAGATACGCAGTATTTT,CASSLTRVTDTQYF
-,TRBJ2-3,TRBV14,-,TGTGCCAGCAGCCAAGAAATGCTCCTAGGGAAAAGTACGCAGTATTTT,CASSQEMLLGKSTQYF
-,TRBJ1-3,TRBV18,-,TGTGCCAGCTCACCGTCCAGCTCTGGAAACACCATATATTTT,CASSPSSSGNTIYF
-,TRBJ1-1,TRBV11-3,-,TGTGCCAGCAGTCGACAGGAGAACACTGAAGCTTTCTTT,CASSRQENTEAFF
TRBD1,TRBJ1-5,TRBV10-3,once,TGTGCCATCGGACAGGGGCAATATCAGCCCCAGCATTTT,CAIGQGQYQPQHF
TRBD1,TRBJ1-1,TRBV4-1,-,TGCGCCAGCAGCCCCTCCGGGACAGGGGGGGCCGCTGAAGCTTTCTTT,CASSPSGTGGAAEAFF
TRBD2,TRBJ2-4,TRBV19,once,TGTGCCAGTAGTATCCGAGCGGGAGCGACCAAAAACATTCAGTACTTC,CASSIRAGATKNIQYF
-,TRBJ2-1,TRBV5-4,few,TGTGCCAGCAGCTTGGTAGGCGGGACCCAGTTCTTC,CASSLVGGTQFF
TRBD1,TRBJ2-3,TRBV10-3,-,TGTGCCATCAGCGGGACAGGGGTCACAGATACGCAGTATTTT,CAISGTGVTDTQYF
-,TRBJ2-4,TRBV27,once,TGTGCCAGCAGTTTATCGTCGGGACTAGCCAAAAACATTCAGTACTTC,CASSLSSGLAKNIQYF
TRBD1,TRBJ2-2,TRBV19,-,TGTGCCAGTACTCGAGACAGGGGGAACACCGGGGAGCTGTTTTTT,CASTRDRGNTGELFF
TRBD2,TRBJ2-7,TRBV19,few,TGTGCCAGTAGTGTGACTGGCGGGGGTACCTACGAGCAGTACTTC,CASSVTGGGTYEQYF
-,TRBJ2-6,TRBV2,few,TGTGCCAGCAGTAGCCAGGAACCCTCTGGGGCCAACGTCCTGACTTTC,CASSSQEPSGANVLTF
TRBD1,TRBJ2-7,TRBV5-1,-,TGCGCCAGCAGCGTTGGGGTTTTCGAGGGGGCCTCCTACGAGCAGTACTTC,CASSVGVFEGASYEQYF
-,TRBJ2-2,TRBV10-1,-,TGCGCCAGCAGTGAGCGGCAGGGAGGTTTGGAGGAGCTGTTTTTT,CASSERQGGLEELFF
TRBD2,TRBJ2-1,TRBV2,-,TGTGCCAGCAGTGAAAGGTCGGGGGGGAATGAGCAGTTCTTC,CASSERSGGNEQFF
-,TRBJ2-7,TRBV21-1,-,TGTGCCAGGCGCGGGCGGGGAACCTACGAGCAGTACTTC,CARRGRGTYEQYF
-,TRBJ2-1,TRBV19,-,TGTGCCAGTAGTATGGGCAGAAACTCCTACAATGAGCAGTTCTTC,CASSMGRNSYNEQFF
-,TRBJ2-7,TRBV27,once,TGTGCCAGCAGTTTAAGGTTCGACGGAGGAGGACCGGTTTGGTACTACGAGCAGTACTTC,CASSLRFDGGGPVWYYEQYF
TRBD1,TRBJ1-5,TRBV28,-,TGTGCCAGCAGTTCCTCTGGGACAGGGGGTCAGCCCCAGCATTTT,CASSSSGTGGQPQHF
-,TRBJ2-2,TRBV6-1,-,TGTGCCAGCAGCTTAAGGACTGTCACCGGGGAGCTGTTTTTT,CASSLRTVTGELFF
TRBD1,TRBJ1-1,TRBV7-2,-,TGTGCCAGCAGCTTCGACAGGGGAAGGGAAGCTTTCTTT,CASSFDRGREAFF
-,TRBJ2-2,TRBV6-5,-,TGTGCCAGCAGTTACTTTGGGACAAACACCGGGGAGCTGTTTTTT,CASSYFGTNTGELFF
-,TRBJ1-1,TRBV19,few,TGTGCCAGTAGTGTCAGCCGAGAAGCTTTCTTT,CASSVSREAFF
TRBD2,TRBJ2-1,TRBV11-2,-,TGTGCCAGCAGCTTAGGGGCTAGCGGGCCCTATTACAATGAGCAGTTCTTC,CASSLGASGPYYNEQFF
TRBD1,TRBJ1-1,TRBV25-1,-,TGTGCCAGCAGTGAATCAAGGGGGCAAGCTTTCTTT,CASSESRGQAFF
-,TRBJ2-7,TRBV23-1,-,TGCGCCAGCAGTCCCCCAGAGTGGAGACGGATACTGAGCTCCTACGAGCAGTACTTC,CASSPPEWRRILSSYEQYF
-,TRBJ1-1,TRBV18,-,TGTGCCAGCTCAACGGACCGGTACACTGAAGCTTTCTTT,CASSTDRYTEAFF
-,TRBJ1-1,TRBV9,-,TGTGCCAGCAGCGTAGGTCCGACGGCCGAAGCTTTCTTT,CASSVGPTAEAFF
-,TRBJ1-5,TRBV6-4,-,TGTGCCAGCAGTGAATCATCGGACGGGGTGCCCCAGCATTTT,CASSESSDGVPQHF
-,TRBJ1-5,TRBV19,-,TGTGCCAGTAGTATAGATGGGTTAACAGTTTATAGCAATCAGCCCCAGCATTTT,CASSIDGLTVYSNQPQHF
-,TRBJ1-1,TRBV5-4,-,TGTGCCAGCAGCTTGCGGGGGCCGAACACTGAAGCTTTCTTT,CASSLRGPNTEAFF
-,TRBJ2-2,TRBV2,-,TGTGCCAGCAGGGGGAGTCTGGGCGGGGAGCTGTTTTTT,CASRGSLGGELFF
-,TRBJ2-2,TRBV2,-,TGTGCCAGCAGTGAACAGGCTAGCGCTAGCACCGGGGAGCTGTTTTTT,CASSEQASASTGELFF